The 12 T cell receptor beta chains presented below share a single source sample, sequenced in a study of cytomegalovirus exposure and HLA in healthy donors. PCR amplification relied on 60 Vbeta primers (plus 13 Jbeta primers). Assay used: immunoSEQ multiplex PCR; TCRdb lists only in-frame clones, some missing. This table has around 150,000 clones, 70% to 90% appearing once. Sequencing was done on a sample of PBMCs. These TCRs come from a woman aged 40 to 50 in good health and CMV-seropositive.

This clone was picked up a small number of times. In DNA, the CDR3 is TGTGCCTGGAGTCTACAGGGATCAGATACGCAGTATTTT. Encoded protein: CAWSLQGSDTQYF. V and J are TRBV30 and TRBJ2-3, with D possibly being TRBD1 (6 bases). The CDR3 length is 13 residues. CDR1 and CDR2 (germline): GTSNPN, SVGIG (reference sequence). V was cut by 2 bases and J by 4 bases, with 10 bases left in between.

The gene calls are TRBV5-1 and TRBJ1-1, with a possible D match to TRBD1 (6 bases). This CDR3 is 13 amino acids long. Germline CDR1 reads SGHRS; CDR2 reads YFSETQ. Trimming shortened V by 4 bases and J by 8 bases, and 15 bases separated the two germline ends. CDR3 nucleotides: TGCGCCAGCAGCCTGGGGGTGACAGGAGAAGCTTTCTTT. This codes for CASSLGVTGEAFF.

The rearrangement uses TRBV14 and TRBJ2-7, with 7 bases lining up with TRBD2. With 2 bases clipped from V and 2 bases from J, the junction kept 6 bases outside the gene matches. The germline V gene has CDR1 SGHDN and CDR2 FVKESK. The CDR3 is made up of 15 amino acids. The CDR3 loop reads CASSQQGGGTYEQYF. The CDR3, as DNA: TGTGCCAGCAGCCAACAGGGCGGGGGTACCTACGAGCAGTACTTC. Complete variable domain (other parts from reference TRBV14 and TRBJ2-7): EAGVTQFPSHSVIEKGQTVTLRCDPISGHDNLYWYRRVMGKEIKFLLHFVKESKQDESGMPNNRFLAERTGGTYSTLKVQPAELEDSGVYFCASSQQGGGTYEQYFGPGTRLTVT.

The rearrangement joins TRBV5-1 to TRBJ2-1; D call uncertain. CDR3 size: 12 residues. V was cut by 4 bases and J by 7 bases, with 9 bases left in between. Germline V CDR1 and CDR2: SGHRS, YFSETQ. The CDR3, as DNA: TGCGCCAGCAGCCCTGAGAGGAATGAGCAGTTCTTC. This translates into CASSPERNEQFF. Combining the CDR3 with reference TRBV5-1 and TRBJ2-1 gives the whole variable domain KAGVTQTPRYLIKTRGQQVTLSCSPISGHRSVSWYQQTPGQGLQFLFEYFSETQRNKGNFPGRFSGRQFSNSRSEMNVSTLELGDSALYLCASSPERNEQFFGPGTRLTVL.

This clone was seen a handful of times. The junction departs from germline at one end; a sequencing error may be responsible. The CDR3 spells CASSLAASFNSPLHF. CDR3 DNA: TGTGCCAGCAGTTTGGCGGCCTCCTTTAATTCACCCCTCCACTTT. The J gene is TRBJ1-6, the V gene TRBV28; D is ambiguous. Germline-derived CDR1 and CDR2 are MDHEN and SYDVKM. This CDR3 contains 15 residues.

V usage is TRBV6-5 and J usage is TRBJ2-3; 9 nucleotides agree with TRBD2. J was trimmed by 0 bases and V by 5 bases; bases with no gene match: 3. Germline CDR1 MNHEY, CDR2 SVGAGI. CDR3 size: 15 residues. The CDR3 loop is CASSLAGRSTDTQYF. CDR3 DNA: TGTGCCAGCAGTCTAGCGGGGAGGAGCACAGATACGCAGTATTTT.

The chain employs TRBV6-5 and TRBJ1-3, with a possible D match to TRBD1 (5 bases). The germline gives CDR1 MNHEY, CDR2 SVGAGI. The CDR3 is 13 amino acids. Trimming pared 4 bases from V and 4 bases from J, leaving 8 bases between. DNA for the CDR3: TGTGCCAGCAGTTCCAGACAGGGAAACACCATATATTTT. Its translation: CASSSRQGNTIYF.

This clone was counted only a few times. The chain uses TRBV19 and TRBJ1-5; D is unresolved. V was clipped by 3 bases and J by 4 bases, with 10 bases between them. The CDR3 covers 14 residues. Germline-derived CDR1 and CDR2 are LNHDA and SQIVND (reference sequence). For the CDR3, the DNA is TGTGCCAGTAGTATTGGGCAGTCAAATCAGCCCCAGCATTTT. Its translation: CASSIGQSNQPQHF. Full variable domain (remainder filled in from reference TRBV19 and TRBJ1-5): DGGITQSPKYLFRKEGQNVTLSCEQNLNHDAMYWYRQDPGQGLRLIYYSQIVNDFQKGDIAEGYSVSREKKESFPLTVTSAQKNPTAFYLCASSIGQSNQPQHFGDGTRLSIL.

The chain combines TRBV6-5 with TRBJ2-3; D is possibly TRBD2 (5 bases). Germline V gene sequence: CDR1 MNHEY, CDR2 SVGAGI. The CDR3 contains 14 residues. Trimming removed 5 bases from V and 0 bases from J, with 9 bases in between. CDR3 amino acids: CASSSGSSTDTQYF. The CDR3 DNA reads TGTGCCAGCAGTAGCGGATCCAGCACAGATACGCAGTATTTT.

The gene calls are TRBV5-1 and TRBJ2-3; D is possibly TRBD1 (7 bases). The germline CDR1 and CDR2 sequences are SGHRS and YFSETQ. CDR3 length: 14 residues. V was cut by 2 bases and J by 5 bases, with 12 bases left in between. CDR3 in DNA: TGCGCCAGCAGCTTACAGGGGCGGGGAGATACGCAGTATTTT. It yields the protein CASSLQGRGDTQYF.

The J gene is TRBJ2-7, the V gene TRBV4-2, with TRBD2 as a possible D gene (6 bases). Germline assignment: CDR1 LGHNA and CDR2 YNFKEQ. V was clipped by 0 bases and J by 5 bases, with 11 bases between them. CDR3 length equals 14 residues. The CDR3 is CASSQETSLDEQYF. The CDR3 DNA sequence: TGTGCCAGCAGCCAAGAAACTAGCCTCGACGAGCAGTACTTC.

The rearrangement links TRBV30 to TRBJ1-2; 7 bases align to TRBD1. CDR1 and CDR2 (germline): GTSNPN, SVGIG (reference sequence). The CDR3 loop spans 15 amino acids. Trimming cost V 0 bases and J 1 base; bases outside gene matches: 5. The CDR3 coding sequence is TGTGCCTGGAGTGTACAAGACAGGGTTAACTATGGCTACACCTTC. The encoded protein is CAWSVQDRVNYGYTF.